The 24 T cell receptor beta chains below were found in one sample sequenced in a study of T-cell memory formation after mild COVID-19. Using its own MiXCR run on the 5' RACE reads, TCRdb lists one record per CDR3 protein. The sample lists approximately 500,000 distinct CDR3 sequences; around a quarter were seen once. The sequenced material came from PBMCs or a T cell subset sorted from them (not recorded which). These receptors were collected from an adult woman who had mild COVID-19 (a few samples of this study predate the infection). Cell type and time point are not known.

This clonotype was seen a few times. The genes are TRBV4-3 and TRBJ2-2; either TRBD1 or TRBD2 may supply D (5 bases each). There are 15 residues in the CDR3. V gave up 4 bases and J gave up 6 bases, with 15 bases separating them. The V gene's germline CDR1 is LGHNA and CDR2 YSLEER. The CDR3 DNA reads as TGCGCCAGCAGCCGGGGAGCCAGGGACGCCGGGGAGCTGTTTTTT. This codes for CASSRGARDAGELFF.

This clonotype was recorded a few times. This chain links TRBV27 with TRBJ2-2, with a weak D call TRBD2 (7 bases). This CDR3 region has 14 residues. Germline CDR1 MNHEY, CDR2 SMNVEV (reference sequence). V lost 6 bases to trimming and J lost 4 bases, with 12 bases between them. The CDR3 sequence is CASRGGLSTGELFF. DNA of the CDR3: TGTGCCAGCAGGGGGGGGCTTAGCACCGGGGAGCTGTTTTTT.

This clonotype was found a few times. The chain employs TRBV7-2 and TRBJ1-2; maybe TRBD1 (6 bases). V lost 4 bases to trimming and J lost 7 bases, with 16 bases between them. Germline lookup yields CDR1 SGHTA and CDR2 FQGNSA. The CDR3 is made up of 14 amino acids. CDR3 nucleotide sequence: TGTGCCAGCAGCTCACTTCAGGGGAAAGGTGGCTACACCTTC. It is translated as CASSSLQGKGGYTF.

The chain is built from TRBV15 and TRBJ1-3; D gene unclear. This CDR3 comprises 16 residues. V was cut by 0 bases and J by 3 bases, with 12 bases left in between. Germline-derived CDR1 and CDR2 are LNHNV and YYDKDF (reference sequence). The CDR3 sequence: CATSRDRQVLGNTIYF. The CDR3 DNA follows: TGTGCCACCAGCAGAGATCGGCAGGTCCTTGGAAACACCATATATTTT.

This clonotype was observed at least ten times. This chain connects TRBV19 to TRBJ2-2; 10 bases are shared with TRBD1. V was pared by 10 bases and J by 6 bases, with 8 bases of the junction left unmatched. The CDR3 sequence is 14 residues long. Germline V gives CDR1 LNHDA, CDR2 SQIVND (reference sequence). CDR3 residues: CATRGTGVAGELFF. CDR3 coding DNA: TGTGCCACTCGTGGGACAGGGGTCGCCGGGGAGCTGTTTTTT. The whole variable domain, remainder taken from reference TRBV19 and TRBJ2-2, is DGGITQSPKYLFRKEGQNVTLSCEQNLNHDAMYWYRQDPGQGLRLIYYSQIVNDFQKGDIAEGYSVSREKKESFPLTVTSAQKNPTAFYLCATRGTGVAGELFFGEGSRLTVL.

The rearrangement links TRBV4-2 to TRBJ2-7, with 12 bases that match TRBD2. Germline assignment: CDR1 LGHNA and CDR2 YNFKEQ. Trimming at V came to 1 base and at J to 2 bases, leaving 18 bases not matched to a gene. This CDR3 has 21 residues. The CDR3 nucleotides are TGTGCCAGCAGCCAAGCTCCGACTAGCGGGAGTACTTCTACCTTCCCCTACGAGCAGTACTTC. This gives the protein CASSQAPTSGSTSTFPYEQYF.

The V and J genes are TRBV5-5 and TRBJ2-3; 9 bases map to TRBD2. Germline V gene data show CDR1 as SGHKS and CDR2 as YYEKEE (reference sequence). The CDR3 runs 14 residues. The J segment lost 6 bases and the V segment lost 5 bases, leaving 7 bases of the junction unmatched. CDR3 nucleotides: TGTGCCAGCAGTTTGAGCGGGGGGCGGGATACGCAGTATTTT. Its protein is CASSLSGGRDTQYF.

There are many counts of this clonotype. This chain connects TRBV29-1 to TRBJ1-2; D gene uncertain. Per the germline V gene, CDR1 is SQVTM and CDR2 is ANQGSEA. V lost 7 bases and J 7 bases, leaving 13 bases between the germline ends. The CDR3 length is 11 residues. In DNA form, the CDR3 reads TGCAGCGGCGGGGAATTACGTGGCTACACCTTC. Protein sequence: CSGGELRGYTF.

This clonotype has only a few counts. The chain joins TRBV20-1 to TRBJ2-1; D call uncertain. There are 15 residues in the CDR3. Germline V gene sequence: CDR1 DFQATT, CDR2 SNEGSKA (reference sequence). The V gene lost 3 bases and the J gene lost 5 bases, with 17 bases spanning the gap. CDR3 protein: CSARAPFPPHNEQFF. CDR3 DNA: TGCAGTGCTAGGGCACCGTTCCCGCCGCACAATGAGCAGTTCTTC.

This clonotype was picked up a small number of times. The V and J genes are TRBV29-1 and TRBJ1-2; D might be TRBD1 (6 bases). Germline CDR1 and CDR2: SQVTM and ANQGSEA. The CDR3 contains 13 residues. Deletions cut 0 bases from V and 1 base from J, with 6 bases between. CDR3 sequence: CSVEEQGNYGYTF. Written as DNA, the CDR3 is TGCAGCGTTGAAGAACAGGGTAACTATGGCTACACCTTC.

This clonotype has more than one count but fewer than ten. V gene TRBV7-2 combines with J gene TRBJ2-3; tentatively, D is TRBD2 (5 bases). The CDR3 consists of 15 residues. Deletions cut 5 bases from V and 1 base from J, with 13 bases between. Germline CDR1 and CDR2: SGHTA and FQGNSA. The CDR3 is CASSPTRVGTDTQYF. DNA for the CDR3: TGTGCCAGCAGCCCCACTAGAGTTGGCACAGATACGCAGTATTTT. Full variable domain (missing parts from reference TRBV7-2 and TRBJ2-3): GAGVSQSPSNKVTEKGKDVELRCDPISGHTALYWYRQSLGQGLEFLIYFQGNSAPDKSGLPSDRFSAERTGGSVSTLTIQRTQQEDSAVYLCASSPTRVGTDTQYFGPGTRLTVL.

This clonotype was counted once. This chain links TRBV24-1 with TRBJ2-3; 7 bases align to TRBD2. After removal of 0 bases from V and 5 bases from J, the junction contained 7 bases not matched to a gene. The CDR3 is made up of 16 amino acids. Germline CDR1 reads KGHDR; CDR2 reads SFDVKD. In nucleotides, the CDR3 is TGTGCCACCAGTGATTTGGGCGGGAGCCGAGGAGATACGCAGTATTTT. It yields the protein CATSDLGGSRGDTQYF.

The V gene is TRBV30, the J gene TRBJ2-7; tentative D call: TRBD2 (7 bases). Trimming removed 8 bases at V and 2 bases at J, with 16 bases between. From germline, CDR1 is GTSNPN and CDR2 SVGIG (reference sequence). This CDR3 contains 13 residues. Here the CDR3 DNA reads TGTGCCGGGGGGCGGGGGACCACCTACGAGCAGTACTTC. This sequence encodes CAGGRGTTYEQYF.

The rearrangement joins TRBV29-1 to TRBJ1-1; 7 bases line up with TRBD1. J lost 0 bases, V lost 7 bases, and 8 bases had no gene match. Germline values: CDR1 SQVTM, CDR2 ANQGSEA. This CDR3 has 14 residues. CDR3 in amino acids: CSAAGGGLNTEAFF. The CDR3 nucleotides read TGCAGCGCCGCGGGAGGGGGCTTGAACACTGAAGCTTTCTTT.

Only a few counts were recorded for this clonotype. The V call is TRBV24-1, the J call TRBJ2-1; the match to TRBD2 covers 9 bases. J was trimmed by 8 bases and V by 4 bases; bases with no gene match: 17. CDR3 length: 18 residues. The germline V gene encodes CDR1 KGHDR and CDR2 SFDVKD. The CDR3 spells CATSEPGGTSNGAHEQFF. DNA for the CDR3: TGTGCCACCAGTGAGCCAGGCGGGACTAGCAACGGCGCTCATGAGCAGTTCTTC.

The V gene is TRBV29-1, the J gene TRBJ1-5; unclear D gene. The germline CDR1 and CDR2 sequences are SQVTM and ANQGSEA. The CDR3 consists of 13 residues. The germline V and J ends were trimmed by 4 bases and 9 bases, with 16 bases remaining between them. This chain's CDR3 is CSVGERLEGPQHF. CDR3 coding DNA: TGCAGCGTTGGGGAGCGCTTGGAGGGGCCCCAGCATTTT.

The chain employs TRBV7-3 and TRBJ2-1; TRBD1 agrees at 7 bases. The CDR3 consists of 16 residues. J was trimmed by 4 bases and V by 5 bases; bases with no gene match: 11. The V gene's germline CDR1 is SGHTA and CDR2 FQGTGA. CDR3 region: CASSLDSGGQYNEQFF. CDR3 nucleotide sequence: TGTGCCAGCAGCCTGGATTCAGGGGGTCAGTACAATGAGCAGTTCTTC. The whole variable domain, remainder taken from reference TRBV7-3 and TRBJ2-1, is GAGVSQTPSNKVTEKGKYVELRCDPISGHTALYWYRQSLGQGPEFLIYFQGTGAADDSGLPNDRFFAVRPEGSVSTLKIQRTERGDSAVYLCASSLDSGGQYNEQFFGPGTRLTVL.

This clonotype was detected only a few times. The gene calls are TRBV7-2 and TRBJ2-7; maybe TRBD1 (5 bases). CDR1 and CDR2 from the germline V gene are SGHTA and FQGNSA. Trimming removed 0 bases at V and 4 bases at J, with 7 bases between. The CDR3 covers 13 residues. CDR3 sequence: CASSLATAYEQYF. The CDR3 DNA follows: TGTGCCAGCAGCTTAGCGACAGCATACGAGCAGTACTTC.

The chain joins TRBV7-2 to TRBJ2-3; D not resolved. The CDR3 is 14 residues long. Trimming took off 1 base at V and 2 bases at J, with 7 bases between the two ends. CDR1 is SGHTA and CDR2 is FQGNSA in the germline V gene. DNA of the CDR3: TGTGCCAGCAGCTTAGAACAAGCCACAGATACGCAGTATTTT. Amino acids: CASSLEQATDTQYF.

The chain couples TRBV30 to TRBJ2-1, with D perhaps TRBD2 (6 bases). V was trimmed by 4 bases and J by 5 bases, leaving 36 bases between them. The CDR3 has 21 residues. Germline-derived CDR1 and CDR2 are GTSNPN and SVGIG (reference sequence). The CDR3 DNA sequence: TGTGCCTGGACTGGCCTCCGGGGGAAAGGTCAAATAAGGACAATGGACAATGAGCAGTTCTTC. Encoded protein: CAWTGLRGKGQIRTMDNEQFF.

This clonotype showed up just a few times. The chain has TRBV24-1 and TRBJ2-4; D is unclear. The CDR3 contains 11 residues. The V end was cut by 9 bases, the J end by 8 bases, with 10 bases between. Germline CDR1 and CDR2: KGHDR and SFDVKD. The CDR3 DNA is TGTGCCACCGCCCACCAGGACATTCAGTACTTC. It codes for CATAHQDIQYF.

The sample holds a few counts of this clonotype. This chain connects TRBV12-3 or TRBV12-4 to TRBJ1-5; 7 nucleotides match TRBD1. J gave up 3 bases and V 3 bases, and 8 bases lay outside the gene matches. The CDR3 has 16 residues. CDR3 DNA sequence: TGTGCCAGCAGTTTGGAGGGACAGAGGGCCAATCAGCCCCAGCATTTT. The encoded protein is CASSLEGQRANQPQHF.

The chain joins TRBV30 to TRBJ2-5; the match to TRBD1 covers 7 bases. The germline CDR1 and CDR2 sequences are GTSNPN and SVGIG (reference sequence). Trimming took 2 bases from V and 5 from J; bases not matched to a gene: 11. CDR3 size: 15 residues. Here the CDR3 reads CAWSLGQQRGETQYF. CDR3 sequence (DNA): TGTGCCTGGAGTTTGGGACAGCAAAGGGGTGAGACCCAGTACTTC.

The CDR3 nucleotides are TGTGCCAGCAGCGTAGGGAATAGCTTGTATGAGCAGTTCTTC. Translation gives CASSVGNSLYEQFF. This chain connects TRBV9 to TRBJ2-1; D uncertain. The CDR3 spans 14 residues. Trimming stripped 0 bases from V and 8 bases from J, with 12 bases between. Germline CDR1 is SGDLS and CDR2 is YYNGEE.